What follows are 16 T cell receptor beta chains derived from one specimen sequenced in a study of blood T cell repertoires in COVID-19. Here immunoSEQ multiplex PCR was the method, and the copy in TCRdb shows in-frame clones only, minus some. The table lists 150,000 to 170,000 clones, 70% to 90% of them singletons. Sequenced material: peripheral blood. The receptor source for this set is a woman aged 55-75 years with COVID-19, enrolled during active disease.

CDR3 residues: CASSLGTGDGYGYTF. As DNA, the CDR3 is TGTGCCAGCAGCTTGGGGACAGGGGACGGATATGGCTACACCTTC. The chain carries TRBV5-8 and TRBJ1-2; TRBD1 matches at 9 bases. Unmatched junction bases numbered 5, after V lost 0 bases and J lost 5 bases. Germline values: CDR1 SGHTS, CDR2 YDEGEE. CDR3 length: 15 residues.

This clone has just a few counts. The chain's CDR3 is CATSDYRAGGSYGYTF. For the CDR3, the DNA is TGTGCCACCAGTGATTACCGGGCAGGGGGAAGCTATGGCTACACCTTC. The rearrangement joins TRBV24-1 to TRBJ1-2; TRBD1 matches at 7 bases. With 2 bases clipped from V and 4 bases from J, the junction kept 9 bases outside the gene matches. The CDR3 has 16 residues. Germline assignment: CDR1 KGHDR and CDR2 SFDVKD.

The CDR3 DNA is TGTGCCAGCAGCATCCGACAGAAAGCTTTCTTT. Translation: CASSIRQKAFF. The chain has TRBV6-6 and TRBJ1-1, with TRBD1 as a possible D gene (5 bases). Per germline, CDR1 MNHNY and CDR2 SVGAGI (reference sequence). V lost 6 bases, J lost 9 bases, and 11 bases lay in between. This CDR3 comprises 11 residues.

The V gene is TRBV28, the J gene TRBJ2-7; 9 positions match TRBD2. The CDR3 runs to 15 residues. V dropped 3 bases and J dropped 3; count of bases not matched to a gene: 6. Germline V gene lookup returns CDR1 MDHEN and CDR2 SYDVKM. CDR3 sequence (DNA): TGTGCCAGCAGTTTGCCTAGCGGGAAGGTCTACGAGCAGTACTTC. Translating it yields CASSLPSGKVYEQYF.

This clone appeared once. The rearrangement joins TRBV30 to TRBJ1-1; 7 bases line up with TRBD1. Germline V gene data show CDR1 as GTSNPN and CDR2 as SVGIG (reference sequence). V dropped 7 bases and J dropped 3; count of bases not matched to a gene: 8. This CDR3 is 13 amino acids long. Written as DNA, the CDR3 is TGTGCCTTTACGACAGGGTGGGACACTGAAGCTTTCTTT. As protein: CAFTTGWDTEAFF.

The V call is TRBV6-6, the J call TRBJ1-6, with D possibly matching TRBD1 (6 bases). Germline CDR1 and CDR2: MNHNY and SVGAGI (reference sequence). CDR3 length: 17 residues. Trimming pared 5 bases from V and 9 bases from J, leaving 23 bases between. The CDR3 DNA reads as TGTGCCAGCAGTCCGCAGACCCGGGATCAAGGGGGTTCACCCCTCCACTTT. It translates to CASSPQTRDQGGSPLHF.

The rearrangement uses TRBV18 and TRBJ2-3, with 14 bases that match TRBD2. Germline CDR1 KGHSH, CDR2 LQKENI. This CDR3 is 18 amino acids long. Trimming took 3 bases from V and 1 from J; bases not matched to a gene: 6. The CDR3 nucleotides read TGTGCCAGCTCACCTCGACTAGCGGGGGGGCTACGCACAGATACGCAGTATTTT. Protein: CASSPRLAGGLRTDTQYF.

This rearrangement joins TRBV2 to TRBJ1-4; D is uncertain. The CDR3 has 16 residues. V was clipped by 1 base and J by 1 base, with 10 bases between them. The V gene's germline CDR1 is SNHLY and CDR2 FYNNEI. In nucleotides, the CDR3 is TGTGCCAGCAGTGAAGTGGGGAGGAAAACTAATGAAAAACTGTTTTTT. Amino acids: CASSEVGRKTNEKLFF. The full variable domain, in which reference TRBV2 and TRBJ1-4 provide the parts outside the CDR3, is EPEVTQTPSHQVTQMGQEVILRCVPISNHLYFYWYRQILGQKVEFLVSFYNNEISEKSEIFDDQFSVERPDGSNFTLKIRSTKLEDSAMYFCASSEVGRKTNEKLFFGSGTQLSVL.

The CDR3 DNA is TGTGCCAGCAGTCGTGGTGGCGGGATTATTTCCTACGAGCAGTACTTC. Translated: CASSRGGGIISYEQYF. V usage is TRBV3-1 (or the pseudogene TRBV3-2) and J usage is TRBJ2-7, with a weak D call TRBD2 (6 bases). In germline, CDR1 is LGHDT, CDR2 YNNKEL (reference sequence). Between the trimmed V and J ends, which lost 6 bases and 1 base, there was a span of 19 bases. The CDR3 consists of 16 residues.

The rearrangement uses TRBV4-2 and TRBJ2-1, with D possibly matching TRBD2 (7 bases). The CDR3 sequence is 14 residues long. Germline V gene lookup returns CDR1 LGHNA and CDR2 YNFKEQ. Trimming cost V 4 bases and J 6 bases, with 13 bases left between them. CDR3 sequence (DNA): TGTGCCAGCAGCCTTACAGGGAGGGGCAATGAGCAGTTCTTC. Encoded protein: CASSLTGRGNEQFF.

This chain connects TRBV24-1 to TRBJ2-3; D might be TRBD1 (6 bases). V lost 9 bases, J lost 0 bases, and 12 bases lay in between. Germline-derived CDR1 and CDR2 are KGHDR and SFDVKD. CDR3 size: 14 residues. CDR3 in DNA: TGTGCCACCGCGGACAGTTCGAGCACAGATACGCAGTATTTT. Its protein product is CATADSSSTDTQYF.

The chain has TRBV10-1 and TRBJ1-2; 9 nucleotides agree with TRBD1. This CDR3 is 16 amino acids long. V lost 0 bases to trimming and J lost 3 bases; unmatched junction nucleotides: 5. Germline CDR1 reads WNHNN; CDR2 reads SYGVQD (reference sequence). The chain's CDR3 is CASSESKGTGYYGYTF. In nucleotides, the CDR3 is TGCGCCAGCAGTGAGTCGAAGGGGACAGGGTACTATGGCTACACCTTC.

The chain uses TRBV11-2 and TRBJ2-1; the D gene is possibly TRBD2 (5 bases). Germline CDR1 and CDR2: SGHAT and FQNNGV. Trimming removed 6 bases from V and 7 bases from J, with 10 bases in between. The CDR3 length is 12 residues. The CDR3 region has the DNA TGTGCCAGCAGTATTCAGCGGAATGAGCAGTTCTTC. The encoded protein is CASSIQRNEQFF.

The chain uses TRBV7-6 and TRBJ1-2; D is perhaps TRBD1 (6 bases). V was trimmed by 5 bases and J by 8 bases, leaving 15 bases between them. The CDR3 is made up of 13 amino acids. Looked up from germline, CDR1 is SGHVS and CDR2 is FNYEAQ. CDR3 in amino acids: CASSRQGLSGYTF. CDR3 in DNA: TGTGCCAGCAGCAGGCAGGGGTTATCAGGCTACACCTTC.

The chain combines TRBV6-5 with TRBJ1-2; maybe TRBD1 (5 bases). CDR1 is MNHEY, CDR2 SVGAGI, per germline. The CDR3 sequence is 14 residues long. The V end was cut by 5 bases, the J end by 1 base, with 11 bases between. The CDR3 loop reads CASSPYRINYGYTF. CDR3 DNA: TGTGCCAGCAGTCCGTACAGGATTAACTATGGCTACACCTTC.

This clone came up a few times. V is TRBV18 and J is TRBJ2-7, with D possibly matching TRBD2 (6 bases). The V gene lost 3 bases and the J gene lost 4 bases, with 16 bases spanning the gap. This CDR3 has 15 amino acids. Germline assignment: CDR1 KGHSH and CDR2 LQKENI. For the CDR3, the DNA is TGTGCCAGCTCACCGGGACTTCTCTTGAATTACGAGCAGTACTTC. This gives the protein CASSPGLLLNYEQYF.